A single sample is the source of the 18 T cell receptor beta chains below, sequenced in a study of cytomegalovirus exposure and HLA in healthy donors. The study ran its PCR with 60 Vbeta and 13 Jbeta primers. The assay was immunoSEQ multiplex PCR, and TCRdb's table has in-frame clones only and misses some. The sample consists of over 150,000 clones, more than 70% of them appearing once. Sample: PBMCs. These receptors all come from a male donor in good health and CMV-seronegative.

This clone showed up just a few times. The gene calls are TRBV6-1 and TRBJ1-1; no clear D. Trimming took off 5 bases at V and 8 bases at J, with 15 bases between the two ends. CDR1 is MNHNS, CDR2 SASEGT, per germline. This CDR3 contains 13 residues. CDR3 bases: TGTGCCAGCAGTCAAAGCCCTTACTCAGAAGCTTTCTTT. Protein: CASSQSPYSEAFF.

The V gene is TRBV2, the J gene TRBJ1-1; TRBD1 agrees at 10 bases. The CDR3 is made up of 13 amino acids. Trimming cost V 7 bases and J 5 bases; bases outside gene matches: 4. The V gene's germline CDR1 is SNHLY and CDR2 FYNNEI. The CDR3 is CASMGDRGTEAFF. In DNA form, the CDR3 reads TGTGCCAGCATGGGGGACAGGGGTACTGAAGCTTTCTTT.

The table lists this clone with a few counts. The CDR3 DNA reads TGTGCCAGCAGTGAGGGACTAGCGGGAGGGCAAGATGAGCAGTTCTTC. Amino acids: CASSEGLAGGQDEQFF. The J gene is TRBJ2-1, the V gene TRBV25-1, with 16 bases that match TRBD2. Germline assignment: CDR1 MGHDK and CDR2 SYGVNS. This CDR3 has 16 residues. V shed 3 bases, J shed 8 bases, and the junction held 4 bases outside the gene matches. The variable domain in full, with the rest retrieved from reference TRBV25-1 and TRBJ2-1, is EADIYQTPRYLVIGTGKKITLECSQTMGHDKMYWYQQDPGMELHLIHYSYGVNSTEKGDLSSESTVSRIRTEHFPLTLESARPSHTSQYLCASSEGLAGGQDEQFFGPGTRLTVL.

This clone appeared once. The chain links TRBV14 to TRBJ1-2; a possible D gene is TRBD1 (6 bases). V was shortened by 5 bases and J by 7 bases, with 11 bases between the two germline ends. Germline V gene sequence: CDR1 SGHDN, CDR2 FVKESK. The CDR3 spans 12 residues. This CDR3 reads CASSTGFGGYTF. The DNA for the CDR3 is TGTGCCAGCAGCACAGGGTTTGGTGGCTACACCTTC.

This chain joins TRBV5-8 and TRBJ2-7; tentatively, D is TRBD1 (6 bases). This CDR3 has 15 residues. Germline V gene data show CDR1 as SGHTS and CDR2 as YDEGEE. The ends were cut back, 3 bases at V and 2 bases at J, with 15 bases in the middle. CDR3 in amino acids: CASSSGKGEPYEQYF. The CDR3 DNA sequence: TGTGCCAGCAGCTCCGGAAAGGGGGAGCCCTACGAGCAGTACTTC.

The chain couples TRBV19 to TRBJ2-3; 8 bases are shared with TRBD1. The V segment lost 3 bases and the J segment 4 bases; nucleotides outside the gene matches: 12. CDR1 is LNHDA and CDR2 is SQIVND in the germline V gene (reference sequence). The CDR3 is 17 amino acids. CDR3 sequence: CASSISFGATGADTQYF. CDR3 DNA: TGTGCCAGTAGTATTTCCTTTGGTGCGACAGGGGCAGATACGCAGTATTTT.

This chain links TRBV14 with TRBJ2-7, with TRBD2 as a possible D gene (6 bases). The CDR3 runs to 17 residues. CDR1 and CDR2 from the germline V gene are SGHDN and FVKESK. Trimming left V 0 bases short and J 4 bases short, with 19 bases between. The CDR3 DNA is TGTGCCAGCAGCCAAGATCGGTGGAGGGATTCGTCTTACGAGCAGTACTTC. Amino acids: CASSQDRWRDSSYEQYF.

The J gene is TRBJ1-6, the V gene TRBV5-3; 11 nucleotides agree with TRBD1. TRBV5-3 is assigned to the ORF class and has an uncertain function. The CDR3 runs to 15 residues. V shed 4 bases, J shed 8 bases, and the junction held 5 bases outside the gene matches. CDR3 sequence: CARSGRTGGYSPLHF. The CDR3 DNA reads TGTGCCAGAAGCGGCCGGACAGGGGGCTATTCACCCCTCCACTTT.

The chain joins TRBV6-5 to TRBJ2-7; D not certain. Trimming removed 6 bases from V and 2 bases from J, with 11 bases in between. Germline CDR1 MNHEY, CDR2 SVGAGI. The CDR3 consists of 13 residues. For the CDR3, the DNA is TGTGCCAGCAGGGAACAGATTACCTACGAGCAGTACTTC. It translates to CASREQITYEQYF.

The CDR3 nucleotides read TGTGCCAGCAGCGCCAGGGGAAGGAATCAGCCCCAGCATTTT. This encodes CASSARGRNQPQHF. The V gene is TRBV7-8, the J gene TRBJ1-5; a weak D match, TRBD1 (6 bases). The CDR3 consists of 14 residues. Trimming pared 5 bases from V and 4 bases from J, leaving 12 bases between. The V gene's germline CDR1 is SGHVS and CDR2 FQNEAQ.

This clone was found once. The chain links TRBV4-3 to TRBJ2-7; 8 bases are shared with TRBD2. This CDR3 has 15 amino acids. In germline, CDR1 is LGHNA, CDR2 YSLEER. With 0 bases clipped from V and 6 bases from J, the junction kept 7 bases outside the gene matches. The CDR3 sequence: CASSQDQRELAEQYF. Here the CDR3 DNA reads TGCGCCAGCAGCCAAGACCAGCGGGAGTTAGCCGAGCAGTACTTC.

This clone was seen once. The chain couples TRBV6-4 to TRBJ1-2; TRBD1 matches 7 bases. In germline, CDR1 is MRHNA, CDR2 SNTAGT. The CDR3 consists of 13 residues. J lost 0 bases, V lost 10 bases, and 5 bases had no gene match. CDR3: CATRDSTNYGYTF. In DNA form, the CDR3 reads TGTGCCACCAGGGACAGCACTAACTATGGCTACACCTTC.

This chain joins TRBV4-2 and TRBJ2-3; weak D call: TRBD2 (6 bases). V was cut by 1 base and J by 0 bases, with 8 bases left in between. The CDR3 consists of 15 residues. Germline V lookup: CDR1 LGHNA, CDR2 YNFKEQ. The CDR3 spells CASSQGGGSTDTQYF. DNA of the CDR3: TGTGCCAGCAGCCAAGGGGGAGGAAGCACAGATACGCAGTATTTT.

J is TRBJ2-5 and V is TRBV27; 7 bases are a match to TRBD2. Germline CDR1 MNHEY, CDR2 SMNVEV (reference sequence). This CDR3 comprises 15 residues. J gave up 1 base and V 5 bases, and 7 bases lay outside the gene matches. The CDR3 nucleotides read TGTGCCAGCAGTATCCATCCTAGCGGCCAAGAGACCCAGTACTTC. Residues: CASSIHPSGQETQYF.

The rearrangement uses TRBV9 and TRBJ2-4; D is possibly TRBD1 (5 bases). Trimming left V 3 bases short and J 2 bases short, with 12 bases between. This CDR3 spans 15 amino acids. Per germline, CDR1 SGDLS and CDR2 YYNGEE. CDR3 residues: CASSEDISSKNIQYF. The DNA of the CDR3 is TGTGCCAGCAGCGAGGACATAAGCTCCAAAAACATTCAGTACTTC.

V is TRBV5-1 and J is TRBJ2-2; 8 bases are a match to TRBD2. This CDR3 is built from 16 residues. In germline, CDR1 is SGHRS, CDR2 YFSETQ. The V segment lost 2 bases and the J segment 1 base; nucleotides outside the gene matches: 4. This CDR3 reads CASSFPSGGNTGELFF. For the CDR3, the DNA is TGCGCCAGCAGCTTCCCCAGCGGGGGGAACACCGGGGAGCTGTTTTTT.

The chain is built from TRBV5-1 and TRBJ1-2; 8 nucleotides agree with TRBD1. CDR1 is SGHRS, CDR2 YFSETQ, per germline. This CDR3 has 15 amino acids. V trimming: 3 bases; J trimming: 4 bases; junction bases outside the gene matches: 8. The chain's CDR3 is CASSSSGTGGYGYTF. The CDR3 DNA is TGCGCCAGCAGCTCCTCCGGGACAGGAGGCTATGGCTACACCTTC.

This chain links TRBV5-6 with TRBJ2-7, with D uncertain. The CDR3 loop spans 17 amino acids. V was shortened by 4 bases and J by 0 bases, with 20 bases between the two germline ends. The germline gives CDR1 SGHDT, CDR2 YYEEEE. CDR3 in amino acids: CASSRPLSSHSSYEQYF. In DNA, the CDR3 is TGTGCCAGCAGCCGTCCCCTTTCGAGCCACAGCTCCTACGAGCAGTACTTC. The variable domain in full, with the rest retrieved from reference TRBV5-6 and TRBJ2-7, is DAGVTQSPTHLIKTRGQQVTLRCSPKSGHDTVSWYQQALGQGPQFIFQYYEEEERQRGNFPDRFSGHQFPNYSSELNVNALLLGDSALYLCASSRPLSSHSSYEQYFGPGTRLTVT.